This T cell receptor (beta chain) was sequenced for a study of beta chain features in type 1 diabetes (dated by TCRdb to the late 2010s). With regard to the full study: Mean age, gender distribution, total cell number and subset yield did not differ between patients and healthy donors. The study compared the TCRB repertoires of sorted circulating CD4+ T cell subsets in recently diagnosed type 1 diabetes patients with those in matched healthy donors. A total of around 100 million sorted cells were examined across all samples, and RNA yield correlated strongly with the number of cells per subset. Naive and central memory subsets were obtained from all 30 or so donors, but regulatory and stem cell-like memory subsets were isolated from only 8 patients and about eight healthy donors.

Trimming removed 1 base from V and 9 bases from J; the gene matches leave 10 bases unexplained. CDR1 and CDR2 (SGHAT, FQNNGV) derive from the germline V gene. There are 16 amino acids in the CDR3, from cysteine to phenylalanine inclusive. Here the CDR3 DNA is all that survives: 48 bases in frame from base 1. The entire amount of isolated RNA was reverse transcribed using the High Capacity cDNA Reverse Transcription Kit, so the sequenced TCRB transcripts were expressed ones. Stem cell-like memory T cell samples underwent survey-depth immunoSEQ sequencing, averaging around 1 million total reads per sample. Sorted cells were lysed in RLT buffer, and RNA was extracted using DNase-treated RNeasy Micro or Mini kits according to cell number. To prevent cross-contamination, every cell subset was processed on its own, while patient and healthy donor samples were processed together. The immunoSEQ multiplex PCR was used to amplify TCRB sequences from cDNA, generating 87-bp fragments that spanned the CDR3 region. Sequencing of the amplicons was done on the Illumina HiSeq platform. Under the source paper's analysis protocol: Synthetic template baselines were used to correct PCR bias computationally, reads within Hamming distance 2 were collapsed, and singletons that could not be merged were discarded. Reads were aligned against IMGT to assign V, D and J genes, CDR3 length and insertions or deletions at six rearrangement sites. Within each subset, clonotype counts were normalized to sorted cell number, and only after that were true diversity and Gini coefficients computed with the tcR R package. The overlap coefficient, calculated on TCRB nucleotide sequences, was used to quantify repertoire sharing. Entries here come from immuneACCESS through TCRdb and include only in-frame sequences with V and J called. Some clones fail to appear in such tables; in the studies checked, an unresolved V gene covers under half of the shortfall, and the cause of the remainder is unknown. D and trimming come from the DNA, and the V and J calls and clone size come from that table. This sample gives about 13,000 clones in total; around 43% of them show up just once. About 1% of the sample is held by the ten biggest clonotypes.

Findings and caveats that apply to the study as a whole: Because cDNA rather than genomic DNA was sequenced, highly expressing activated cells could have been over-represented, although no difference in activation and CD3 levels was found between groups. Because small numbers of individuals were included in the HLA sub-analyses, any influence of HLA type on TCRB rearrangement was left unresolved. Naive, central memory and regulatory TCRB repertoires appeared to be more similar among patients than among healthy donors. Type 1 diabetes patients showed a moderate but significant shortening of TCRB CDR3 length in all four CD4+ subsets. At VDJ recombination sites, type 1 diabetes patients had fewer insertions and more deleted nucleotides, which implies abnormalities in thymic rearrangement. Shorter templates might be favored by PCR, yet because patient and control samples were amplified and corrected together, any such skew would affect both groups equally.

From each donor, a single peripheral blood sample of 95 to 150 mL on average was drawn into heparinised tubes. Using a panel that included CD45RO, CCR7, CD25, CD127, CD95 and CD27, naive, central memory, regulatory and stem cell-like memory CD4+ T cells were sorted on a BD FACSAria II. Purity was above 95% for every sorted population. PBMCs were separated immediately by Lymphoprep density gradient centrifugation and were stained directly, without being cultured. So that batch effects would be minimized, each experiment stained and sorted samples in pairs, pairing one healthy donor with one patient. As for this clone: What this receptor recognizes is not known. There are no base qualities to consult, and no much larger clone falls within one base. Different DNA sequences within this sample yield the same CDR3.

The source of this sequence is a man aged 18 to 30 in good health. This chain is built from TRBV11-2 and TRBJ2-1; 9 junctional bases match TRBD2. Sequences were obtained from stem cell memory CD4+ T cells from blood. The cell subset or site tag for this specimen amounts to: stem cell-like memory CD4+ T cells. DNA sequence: TGTGCCAGCAGCTTAGTTGCGGGGGGGCTAATTTTTGAGCAGTTCTTC. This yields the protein CASSLVAGGLIFEQFF.